These 26 T cell receptor beta chains came from one sample sequenced in a study of T cell changes during pregnancy in multiple sclerosis. Produced via immunoSEQ multiplex PCR; TCRdb's table is partial and in-frame only. The table has about 40,000 clones, about 85% seen once. The specimen comprised CD4+ T cells from peripheral blood mononuclear cells, sampled in the second trimester of pregnancy. These receptors originate from a female donor with multiple sclerosis, enrolled in a pregnancy study.

The rearrangement links TRBV30 to TRBJ2-1; TRBD1 matches at 7 bases. The junction had 3 bases not matched to a gene; V was cut back by 3 bases and J by 4 bases. Germline values: CDR1 GTSNPN, CDR2 SVGIG (reference sequence). This CDR3 contains 13 residues. The CDR3 coding sequence is TGTGCCTGGAGACAGGGGCCTTACAATGAGCAGTTCTTC. Protein sequence: CAWRQGPYNEQFF.

The chain uses TRBV30 and TRBJ2-7; D might be TRBD2 (6 bases). Germline V CDR1 and CDR2: GTSNPN, SVGIG (reference sequence). The V gene lost 3 bases and the J gene lost 5 bases, with 20 bases spanning the gap. The CDR3 has 15 amino acids. DNA of the CDR3: TGTGCCTGGAGGGTTCCAGCGGGCAGACCTAACGAGCAGTACTTC. Protein sequence: CAWRVPAGRPNEQYF.

The CDR3 DNA reads TGTGCCAGCAGTTTGAGTCCCCCGAGAGAAAAACTGTTTTTT. Protein: CASSLSPPREKLFF. V is TRBV28 and J is TRBJ1-4; no reliable D call. Between the trimmed V and J ends, which lost 3 bases and 8 bases, there was a span of 13 bases. This CDR3 is 14 amino acids long. CDR1 MDHEN and CDR2 SYDVKM come from the germline V gene.

This clone was observed once. The chain uses TRBV6-1 and TRBJ1-5, with D perhaps matching TRBD1 (5 bases). Trimming took 7 bases from V and 3 from J, leaving 16 bases between them. Looked up from germline, CDR1 is MNHNS and CDR2 is SASEGT. This CDR3 region has 15 residues. CDR3 sequence reads: CASTALTVTNQPQHF. In DNA, the CDR3 is TGTGCCAGCACCGCACTGACAGTAACCAATCAGCCCCAGCATTTT.

This clone showed up just once. Here the CDR3 reads CASSLGQFSGNTIYF. In DNA form, the CDR3 reads TGTGCCAGCAGTTTAGGACAGTTCTCTGGAAACACCATATATTTT. The chain employs TRBV28 and TRBJ1-3; perhaps TRBD1 as D (6 bases). The V and J ends lost 2 bases and 0 bases respectively, with 8 bases between them. The length of the CDR3 is 15 residues. In germline, CDR1 is MDHEN, CDR2 SYDVKM.

This chain joins TRBV6-1 and TRBJ2-7; D is perhaps TRBD2 (7 bases). The CDR3 extends over 14 amino acids. V was clipped by 8 bases and J by 2 bases, with 16 bases between them. From germline, CDR1 is MNHNS and CDR2 SASEGT. DNA for the CDR3: TGTGCCAGCGAACACGGGGGGCGGCCCTACGAGCAGTACTTC. It translates to CASEHGGRPYEQYF.

The CDR3 DNA reads TGTGCCAGCATCCTACTATACAGGGGGCGCAGGGATGAGCAGTTCTTC. This encodes CASILLYRGRRDEQFF. The V call is TRBV27, the J call TRBJ2-1, with 9 bases fitting TRBD1. Trimming cost V 7 bases and J 8 bases; bases outside gene matches: 15. There are 16 residues in the CDR3. Germline values: CDR1 MNHEY, CDR2 SMNVEV (reference sequence).

J is TRBJ2-1 and V is TRBV27; D possibly corresponds to TRBD2 (6 bases). Germline CDR1 reads MNHEY; CDR2 reads SMNVEV (reference sequence). The CDR3 consists of 14 residues. Between the trimmed V and J ends, which lost 1 base and 3 bases, there was a span of 7 bases. In DNA, the CDR3 is TGTGCCAGCAGTTTATGGGGGGACTACAATGAGCAGTTCTTC. Translating it yields CASSLWGDYNEQFF.

The chain employs TRBV6-6 and TRBJ1-5; a possible D gene is TRBD1 (5 bases). The V end was cut by 6 bases, the J end by 4 bases, with 7 bases between. Germline V gene sequence: CDR1 MNHNY, CDR2 SVGAGI (reference sequence). The CDR3 covers 12 residues. The CDR3 nucleotides are TGTGCCAGCAGGGGGGGGAATCAGCCCCAGCATTTT. Translation gives CASRGGNQPQHF.

V is TRBV6-1 and J is TRBJ2-7, with TRBD1 matching 8 bases. Germline lookup yields CDR1 MNHNS and CDR2 SASEGT. Unmatched junction bases numbered 11, after V lost 4 bases and J lost 6 bases. The CDR3 contains 15 residues. DNA of the CDR3: TGTGCCAGCAGTGCGACAGGGGCCGCCCTCCTCGAGCAGTACTTC. It yields the protein CASSATGAALLEQYF.

The rearrangement links TRBV7-9 to TRBJ2-1; D ambiguous. Germline V gene data show CDR1 as SEHNR and CDR2 as FQNEAQ (reference sequence). Trimming pared 5 bases from V and 7 bases from J, leaving 9 bases between. CDR3 size: 12 residues. The CDR3 coding sequence is TGTGCCAGCAGCCCTACAGTAAATGAGCAGTTCTTC. Protein sequence: CASSPTVNEQFF.

The J gene is TRBJ2-7, the V gene TRBV6-6; 10 bases are a match to TRBD2. The germline gives CDR1 MNHNY, CDR2 SVGAGI (reference sequence). This CDR3 contains 16 residues. Germline trimming cut 5 bases from V and 2 bases from J; bases unmatched to any gene: 9. CDR3 sequence reads: CASSKSSGGFAYEQYF. The CDR3 DNA reads as TGTGCCAGCAGTAAATCTAGCGGGGGATTCGCCTACGAGCAGTACTTC.

The chain combines TRBV19 with TRBJ2-7; no firm D call. The CDR3 runs to 15 residues. Germline CDR1 reads LNHDA; CDR2 reads SQIVND (reference sequence). V was cut by 3 bases and J by 3 bases, with 15 bases left in between. CDR3 DNA: TGTGCCAGTAGTATCGCTGCTGAAACGAGCTACGAGCAGTACTTC. This translates into CASSIAAETSYEQYF.

V gene TRBV28 combines with J gene TRBJ2-6; the match to TRBD1 covers 10 bases. Germline trimming cut 4 bases from V and 1 base from J; bases unmatched to any gene: 7. The CDR3 is 18 amino acids. Germline values: CDR1 MDHEN, CDR2 SYDVKM. CDR3 sequence: CASSSPGTGVSGANVLTF. For the CDR3, the DNA is TGTGCCAGCAGTTCCCCCGGGACAGGGGTTTCTGGGGCCAACGTCCTGACTTTC.

This CDR3 reads CASSLIGGRGTDTQYF. The DNA of the CDR3 is TGTGCCAGCAGTTTAATAGGCGGGAGGGGCACAGATACGCAGTATTTT. This chain connects TRBV28 to TRBJ2-3; 9 positions agree with TRBD2. The germline V gene has CDR1 MDHEN and CDR2 SYDVKM. The CDR3 extends over 16 amino acids. Losses at the gene ends were 2 bases for V and 1 base for J; bases not matched to a gene: 4.

This chain links TRBV6-6 with TRBJ1-4; D not resolved. The ends were cut back, 7 bases at V and 0 bases at J, with 9 bases in the middle. This CDR3 has 14 residues. From germline, CDR1 is MNHNY and CDR2 SVGAGI (reference sequence). CDR3 DNA: TGTGCCAGCACTCGGGAGGCAACTAATGAAAAACTGTTTTTT. It encodes CASTREATNEKLFF.

This chain connects TRBV28 to TRBJ2-5; 12 nucleotides line up with TRBD2. This CDR3 comprises 16 residues. The germline V gene encodes CDR1 MDHEN and CDR2 SYDVKM. Losses at the gene ends were 4 bases for V and 5 bases for J; bases not matched to a gene: 8. CDR3 sequence: CASSSSGREISETQYF. For the CDR3, the DNA is TGTGCCAGCAGTTCTAGCGGGAGGGAAATCTCGGAGACCCAGTACTTC.

J is TRBJ2-7 and V is TRBV2; 12 nucleotides agree with TRBD2. The CDR3 has 14 residues. Trimming took 5 bases from V and 3 from J; bases not matched to a gene: 2. Germline values: CDR1 SNHLY, CDR2 FYNNEI. The CDR3 is CASSLGLAGYEQYF. In DNA form, the CDR3 reads TGTGCCAGCAGTCTGGGACTAGCGGGCTACGAGCAGTACTTC.

The chain couples TRBV25-1 to TRBJ1-1; D ambiguous. This CDR3 contains 13 residues. V was shortened by 5 bases and J by 4 bases, with 11 bases between the two germline ends. Germline CDR1 is MGHDK and CDR2 is SYGVNS. CDR3 residues: CASSPNVATEAFF. The CDR3 DNA follows: TGTGCCAGCAGTCCAAACGTGGCCACTGAAGCTTTCTTT.

The count of this clone is one. The chain joins TRBV7-2 to TRBJ1-2; no reliable D call. Germline V CDR1 and CDR2: SGHTA, FQGNSA. This CDR3 comprises 13 residues. V dropped 6 bases and J dropped 7 bases, with 15 bases sitting between them. In nucleotides, the CDR3 is TGTGCCAGCAGTTTGTCCCAGGCATCTGGCTACACCTTC. Protein: CASSLSQASGYTF.

The chain is built from TRBV29-1 and TRBJ2-7; 8 nucleotides align to TRBD1. After removal of 6 bases from V and 0 bases from J, the junction contained 10 bases not matched to a gene. Germline V gene lookup returns CDR1 SQVTM and CDR2 ANQGSEA. This CDR3 comprises 15 residues. Written as DNA, the CDR3 is TGCAGCGTCCTGGGGAGGACAGGGAGCTCCTACGAGCAGTACTTC. The encoded protein is CSVLGRTGSSYEQYF.

The rearrangement joins TRBV28 to TRBJ1-4; a possible D gene is TRBD1 (5 bases). V shed 7 bases and J shed 1 base, with 13 bases lying between them. The CDR3 totals 15 residues. Germline values: CDR1 MDHEN, CDR2 SYDVKM. This chain's CDR3 is CASTPGGGTNEKLFF. The CDR3 region has the DNA TGTGCCAGCACCCCGGGGGGGGGAACTAATGAAAAACTGTTTTTT.

The chain has TRBV7-3 and TRBJ2-3, with 7 nucleotides matching TRBD2. The length of the CDR3 is 16 residues. Germline lookup yields CDR1 SGHTA and CDR2 FQGTGA. The junction had 14 bases not matched to a gene; V was cut back by 5 bases and J by 6 bases. The CDR3 DNA is TGTGCCAGCAGCCCTACGGTGGCGGGAGTGGGCGATACGCAGTATTTT. It translates to CASSPTVAGVGDTQYF.

This clone was observed a handful of times. The chain links TRBV19 to TRBJ2-5, with 11 positions matching TRBD1. CDR3 size: 15 residues. V shed 5 bases and J 5 bases; nucleotides not matched to a gene: 7. Germline values: CDR1 LNHDA, CDR2 SQIVND (reference sequence). CDR3 sequence (DNA): TGTGCCAGTAGTCCCTGGACAGGGGGCCGGGAGACCCAGTACTTC. As protein: CASSPWTGGRETQYF.

The rearrangement joins TRBV4-2 to TRBJ2-5; 7 bases fit TRBD2. Germline V CDR1 and CDR2: LGHNA, YNFKEQ. The trim removed 0 bases at V and 10 bases at J, leaving 11 bases unmatched. The length of the CDR3 is 15 residues. The CDR3 region is CASSQDVGRAGDQYF. CDR3 sequence (DNA): TGTGCCAGCAGCCAAGATGTTGGCAGGGCGGGAGACCAGTACTTC.

The V call is TRBV30, the J call TRBJ2-3, with a weak D call TRBD1 (5 bases). Per germline, CDR1 GTSNPN and CDR2 SVGIG (reference sequence). V was pared by 4 bases and J by 2 bases, with 16 bases between. The CDR3 consists of 15 residues. CDR3 DNA sequence: TGTGCCTGGACCACAATAGGGGCACCCACAGATACGCAGTATTTT. Its protein product is CAWTTIGAPTDTQYF.